A selection of T cell receptor beta chains follows, all from one sample in a study of cytomegalovirus exposure and HLA in healthy donors. This table comes from immunoSEQ multiplex PCR, and its TCRdb copy is limited to in-frame clones, with some not included. The sample lists 100,000 to 150,000 clones, approximately 90% seen once, with roughly 5.2% in the top ten. The specimen sequenced was PBMCs. These receptors were obtained from a woman in her twenties or thirties in good health and CMV-seronegative. The conserved cysteine and the conserved F or W are not part of the CDR3 here. Clone size is given for some rows only: seen once, a few or many times, or a class if the clone is expanded.

TRBV7-3	TRBJ2-3	few	ASSSQGSTDTQY
TRBV7-9	TRBJ2-4	once	SSSLGAGLAKNIQY
TRBV7-6	TRBJ2-7	-	ASSPERDYEQY
TRBV11-2	TRBJ1-5	-	ASSLSREGQPQH
TRBV2	TRBJ2-7	-	ASREVWEQY
TRBV9	TRBJ1-3	-	ASSGVIAGNTIY
TRBV19	TRBJ2-7	-	ASSSRTSGNSYEQY
TRBV4-1	TRBJ1-5	-	ASSQELQGGQPQH
TRBV7-9	TRBJ2-3	-	ASSIQGSTDTQY
TRBV9	TRBJ2-5	-	ASSVGVQGLGETQY
TRBV30	TRBJ2-2	-	AWTPPLQYTGELF
TRBV28	TRBJ2-5	-	ASSLGLAGQETQY
TRBV7-6	TRBJ2-3	-	ASKESLTDTQY
TRBV4-1	TRBJ1-1	-	ASSLLKSNTEAF